Each of the 19 T cell receptor beta chains below was sequenced from the same sample in a study of shared clonotypes between healthy human individuals. The assay was immunoSEQ multiplex PCR, and TCRdb's table has in-frame clones only and misses some. The table lists 2.5 million or so clones, more than 90% of them singletons. Material: naive CD4+ T cells sorted from blood. Subset indicated: CD45RA+ positively selected. Receptor source: a man aged 18 to 30 in good health.

A few counts support this clone. The V call is TRBV5-4, the J call TRBJ1-1, with D unresolved. The CDR3 is 14 residues long. Germline CDR1 is SGHNT and CDR2 is YYREEE (reference sequence). Trimming took 2 bases from V and 4 from J, leaving 12 bases between them. The CDR3 sequence: CASSFADGGTEAFF. The CDR3, as DNA: TGTGCCAGCAGCTTTGCGGATGGCGGCACTGAAGCTTTCTTT.

This clone has a handful of counts. The genes are TRBV10-3 and TRBJ1-1; possible D gene TRBD1, 6 bases. The CDR3 has 16 residues. V was trimmed by 0 bases and J by 5 bases, leaving 16 bases between them. Germline assignment: CDR1 ENHRY and CDR2 SYGVKD. CDR3 sequence reads: CAISESAQAQGTEAFF. The CDR3 region has the DNA TGTGCCATCAGTGAGTCGGCGCAAGCTCAGGGGACTGAAGCTTTCTTT.

V and J are TRBV9 and TRBJ2-7; 9 bases align to TRBD1. Germline CDR1 SGDLS, CDR2 YYNGEE. The CDR3 covers 16 residues. V lost 3 bases to trimming and J lost 5 bases; unmatched junction nucleotides: 12. The CDR3 nucleotides read TGTGCCAGCAGCGCCTTCCCCGGGACAGGGTTCAACGAGCAGTACTTC. It translates to CASSAFPGTGFNEQYF.

The chain carries TRBV19 and TRBJ2-3, with 8 bases aligning to TRBD2. From germline, CDR1 is LNHDA and CDR2 SQIVND (reference sequence). V was pared by 3 bases and J by 4 bases, with 6 bases of the junction left unmatched. CDR3 size: 15 residues. The CDR3 loop is CASSMLAGFPDTQYF. Here the CDR3 DNA reads TGTGCCAGTAGTATGCTAGCGGGCTTTCCAGATACGCAGTATTTT. The full variable domain, completed using reference TRBV19 and TRBJ2-3, is DGGITQSPKYLFRKEGQNVTLSCEQNLNHDAMYWYRQDPGQGLRLIYYSQIVNDFQKGDIAEGYSVSREKKESFPLTVTSAQKNPTAFYLCASSMLAGFPDTQYFGPGTRLTVL.

This clone was observed a single time. V is TRBV5-1 and J is TRBJ2-3; the D gene could be TRBD1 or TRBD2 (5 bases each). Between the trimmed V and J ends, which lost 0 bases and 1 base, there was a span of 24 bases. The CDR3 totals 20 residues. Germline V CDR1 and CDR2: SGHRS, YFSETQ. The CDR3 DNA is TGCGCCAGCAGCTTGGAGGGACCAACTACACCCCTCTCACGCACAGATACGCAGTATTTT. This gives the protein CASSLEGPTTPLSRTDTQYF.

The V gene is TRBV11-3, the J gene TRBJ2-7; D possibly corresponds to TRBD2 (6 bases). The V end was cut by 4 bases, the J end by 5 bases, with 21 bases between. The CDR3 has 16 residues. CDR1 is SGHNT, CDR2 YENEEA, per germline. CDR3 amino acids: CASSSGGDQWQDEQYF. The CDR3 bases are TGTGCCAGCAGCTCCGGGGGAGACCAGTGGCAGGACGAGCAGTACTTC.

This clone was seen just once. J is TRBJ2-1 and V is TRBV7-2; possibly TRBD1 for D (6 bases). This CDR3 has 12 amino acids. V shed 5 bases and J shed 9 bases, with 11 bases lying between them. CDR1 and CDR2 (germline): SGHTA, FQGNSA. The CDR3 protein is CASSGQYGEQFF. The CDR3 DNA follows: TGTGCCAGCAGCGGACAGTATGGTGAGCAGTTCTTC.

V usage is TRBV19 and J usage is TRBJ2-5; maybe TRBD2 (5 bases). V was clipped by 5 bases and J by 3 bases, with 13 bases between them. This CDR3 is 14 amino acids long. Looked up from germline, CDR1 is LNHDA and CDR2 is SQIVND (reference sequence). Written as DNA, the CDR3 is TGTGCCAGTAGTTCTCGGGGTCCCAAAGAGACCCAGTACTTC. Its protein is CASSSRGPKETQYF.

The chain recombines TRBV7-2 with TRBJ2-3; TRBD2 matches at 15 bases. Unmatched junction bases numbered 7, after V lost 5 bases and J lost 4 bases. The CDR3 is made up of 17 amino acids. The V gene's germline CDR1 is SGHTA and CDR2 FQGNSA. The CDR3 is CASSAGLAGGGADTQYF. The CDR3 region has the DNA TGTGCCAGCAGCGCGGGACTAGCGGGAGGAGGTGCAGATACGCAGTATTTT.

In DNA, the CDR3 is TGTGCCAGCAGCTACAAGGGACTAGCGGTTAATAGCTCCTACGAGCAGTACTTC. It codes for CASSYKGLAVNSSYEQYF. The chain employs TRBV11-3 and TRBJ2-7, with 11 bases aligning to TRBD2. CDR1 and CDR2 from the germline V gene are SGHNT and YENEEA. Unmatched junction bases numbered 11, after V lost 4 bases and J lost 0 bases. The CDR3 sequence is 18 residues long.

This clone has just one count. This chain connects TRBV9 to TRBJ2-2; possibly TRBD1 for D (6 bases). Germline loops: CDR1 SGDLS, CDR2 YYNGEE. Trimming stripped 4 bases from V and 2 bases from J, with 12 bases between. The CDR3 extends over 15 amino acids. This CDR3 is CASSSTGSNTGELFF. In DNA form, the CDR3 reads TGTGCCAGCAGCTCGACAGGATCTAACACCGGGGAGCTGTTTTTT.

This clone turned up a few times. Other nucleotide sequences in the sample specify the same CDR3. The chain couples TRBV18 to TRBJ1-5; weak D call: TRBD1 (6 bases). CDR1 is KGHSH and CDR2 is LQKENI in the germline V gene. This CDR3 is 14 amino acids long. The ends were cut back, 2 bases at V and 1 base at J, with 6 bases in the middle. In nucleotides, the CDR3 is TGTGCCAGCTCACCAGGACAGAGCAATCAGCCCCAGCATTTT. Translation gives CASSPGQSNQPQHF.

The V call is TRBV7-2, the J call TRBJ2-3; 9 bases match TRBD2. Germline CDR1 SGHTA, CDR2 FQGNSA. CDR3 length: 16 residues. The V segment lost 1 base and the J segment 3 bases; nucleotides outside the gene matches: 5. As DNA, the CDR3 is TGTGCCAGCAGCTTAGGAAGCGGGAGGCGGACAGATACGCAGTATTTT. Its translation: CASSLGSGRRTDTQYF.

The CDR3 nucleotides read TGTGCCAGCAGCTTAGACCCCCAGGGACAAAACACTGAAGCTTTCTTT. This sequence encodes CASSLDPQGQNTEAFF. V gene TRBV7-6 combines with J gene TRBJ1-1, with D perhaps TRBD1 (6 bases). Looked up from germline, CDR1 is SGHVS and CDR2 is FNYEAQ. V lost 1 base and J lost 2, with 14 bases in between. This CDR3 has 16 residues.

The genes are TRBV7-2 and TRBJ2-2; D perhaps matches TRBD1 (6 bases). The CDR3 totals 15 residues. Trimming pared 1 base from V and 4 bases from J, leaving 10 bases between. CDR1 and CDR2 from the germline V gene are SGHTA and FQGNSA. CDR3 bases: TGTGCCAGCAGCTTAGGTCAGGGGACCACCGGGGAGCTGTTTTTT. Residues: CASSLGQGTTGELFF. The variable domain in full, with the rest retrieved from reference TRBV7-2 and TRBJ2-2, is GAGVSQSPSNKVTEKGKDVELRCDPISGHTALYWYRQSLGQGLEFLIYFQGNSAPDKSGLPSDRFSAERTGGSVSTLTIQRTQQEDSAVYLCASSLGQGTTGELFFGEGSRLTVL.

This chain joins TRBV2 and TRBJ2-2; a possible D gene is TRBD1 (6 bases). V was cut by 6 bases and J by 2 bases, with 13 bases left in between. This CDR3 has 15 amino acids. Per germline, CDR1 SNHLY and CDR2 FYNNEI. CDR3 coding DNA: TGTGCCAGCAGCGTTGGACAGATCAACACCGGGGAGCTGTTTTTT. This encodes CASSVGQINTGELFF.

A note on this clone: Additional DNA sequences in this sample encode the identical CDR3. The chain joins TRBV10-3 to TRBJ2-5; D perhaps matches TRBD1 (5 bases). Per germline, CDR1 ENHRY and CDR2 SYGVKD. The CDR3 consists of 13 residues. Trimming took off 3 bases at V and 5 bases at J, with 10 bases between the two ends. For the CDR3, the DNA is TGTGCCATCAGTGAAAGTGGGGCTGAGACCCAGTACTTC. Amino acids: CAISESGAETQYF.

Points on this clone: Other DNA sequences in this sample translate to the same CDR3. This chain connects TRBV6-1 to TRBJ1-1, with D uncertain. Looked up from germline, CDR1 is MNHNS and CDR2 is SASEGT. This CDR3 spans 13 amino acids. With 7 bases removed from V and 1 base from J, the gap between germline ends came to 10 bases. The CDR3 DNA sequence: TGTGCCAGCAAGGAGGGCGGGAACACTGAAGCTTTCTTT. Protein: CASKEGGNTEAFF.

The chain combines TRBV30 with TRBJ2-1, with D perhaps matching TRBD2 (6 bases). Germline CDR1 is GTSNPN and CDR2 is SVGIG (reference sequence). The CDR3 has 15 residues. Trimming left V 2 bases short and J 0 bases short, with 11 bases between. CDR3 amino acids: CAWSPLASSYNEQFF. As DNA, the CDR3 is TGTGCCTGGAGTCCCCTAGCGAGCTCCTACAATGAGCAGTTCTTC.